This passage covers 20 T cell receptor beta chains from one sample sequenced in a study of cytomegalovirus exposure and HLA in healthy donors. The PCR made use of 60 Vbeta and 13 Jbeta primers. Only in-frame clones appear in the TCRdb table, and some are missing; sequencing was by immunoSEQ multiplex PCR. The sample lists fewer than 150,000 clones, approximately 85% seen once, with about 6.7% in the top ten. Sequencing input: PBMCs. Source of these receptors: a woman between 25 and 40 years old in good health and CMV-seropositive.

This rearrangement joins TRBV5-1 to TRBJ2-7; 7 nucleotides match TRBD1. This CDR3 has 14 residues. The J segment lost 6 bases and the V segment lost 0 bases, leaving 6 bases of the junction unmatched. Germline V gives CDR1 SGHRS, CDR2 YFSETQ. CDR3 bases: TGCGCCAGCAGCTTGGGACAGGGCTCAGCCGAGCAGTACTTC. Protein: CASSLGQGSAEQYF.

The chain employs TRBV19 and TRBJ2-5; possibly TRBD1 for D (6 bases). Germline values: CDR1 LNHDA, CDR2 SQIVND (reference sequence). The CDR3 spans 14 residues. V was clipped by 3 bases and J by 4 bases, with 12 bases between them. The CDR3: CASSIQGQGETQYF. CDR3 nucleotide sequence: TGTGCCAGTAGTATTCAGGGGCAGGGAGAGACCCAGTACTTC.

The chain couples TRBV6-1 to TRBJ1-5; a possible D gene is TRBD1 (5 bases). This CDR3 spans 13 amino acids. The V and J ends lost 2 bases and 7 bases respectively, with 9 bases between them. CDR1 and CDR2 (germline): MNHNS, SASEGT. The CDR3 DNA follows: TGTGCCAGCAGTGAATGGGGCCGGCAGCCCCAGCATTTT. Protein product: CASSEWGRQPQHF.

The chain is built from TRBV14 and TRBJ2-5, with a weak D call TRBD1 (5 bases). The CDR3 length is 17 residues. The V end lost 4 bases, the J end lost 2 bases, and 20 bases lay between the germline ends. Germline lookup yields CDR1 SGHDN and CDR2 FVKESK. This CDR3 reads CASSLNRSTATQETQYF. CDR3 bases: TGTGCCAGCAGCCTCAATCGATCGACAGCAACACAAGAGACCCAGTACTTC.

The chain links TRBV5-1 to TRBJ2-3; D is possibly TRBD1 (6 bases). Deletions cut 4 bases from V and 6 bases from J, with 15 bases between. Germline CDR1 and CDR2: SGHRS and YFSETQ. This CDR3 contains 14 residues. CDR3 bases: TGCGCCAGCAGCCTGCGACAGGTAAAGGATACGCAGTATTTT. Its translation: CASSLRQVKDTQYF.

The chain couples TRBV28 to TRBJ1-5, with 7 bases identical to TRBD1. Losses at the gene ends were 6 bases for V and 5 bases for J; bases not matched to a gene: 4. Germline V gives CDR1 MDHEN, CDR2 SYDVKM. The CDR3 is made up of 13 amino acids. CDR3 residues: CASRTQGDQPQHF. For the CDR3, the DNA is TGTGCCAGCAGGACGCAGGGGGATCAGCCCCAGCATTTT.

The CDR3 sequence: CASRGPLYNEQFF. The DNA of the CDR3 is TGTGCCAGCAGGGGCCCCCTTTACAATGAGCAGTTCTTC. The chain has TRBV28 and TRBJ2-1; D ambiguous. The CDR3 length is 13 residues. Germline V gives CDR1 MDHEN, CDR2 SYDVKM. V lost 6 bases, J lost 4 bases, and 10 bases lay in between.

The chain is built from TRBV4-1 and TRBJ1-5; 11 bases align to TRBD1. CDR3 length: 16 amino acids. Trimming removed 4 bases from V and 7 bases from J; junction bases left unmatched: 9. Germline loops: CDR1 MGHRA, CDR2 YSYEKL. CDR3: CASSLPGQGAGQPQHF. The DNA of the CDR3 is TGCGCCAGCAGCCTCCCCGGACAGGGGGCAGGGCAGCCCCAGCATTTT.

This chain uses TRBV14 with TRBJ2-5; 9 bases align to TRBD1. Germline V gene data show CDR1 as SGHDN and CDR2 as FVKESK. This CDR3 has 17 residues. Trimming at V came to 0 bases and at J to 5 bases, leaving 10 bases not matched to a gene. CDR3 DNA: TGTGCCAGCAGCCAAGATGAAGGGACAGGGTGGTTGGAGACCCAGTACTTC. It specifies CASSQDEGTGWLETQYF.

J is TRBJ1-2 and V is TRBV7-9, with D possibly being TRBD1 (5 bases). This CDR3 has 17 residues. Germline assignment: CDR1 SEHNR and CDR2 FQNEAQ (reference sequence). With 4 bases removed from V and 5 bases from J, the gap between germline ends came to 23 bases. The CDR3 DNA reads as TGTGCCAGCAGCTCCACGGAGGGACCACACCAGGTTTATGGCTACACCTTC. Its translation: CASSSTEGPHQVYGYTF. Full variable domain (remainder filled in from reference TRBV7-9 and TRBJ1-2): DTGVSQNPRHKITKRGQNVTFRCDPISEHNRLYWYRQTLGQGPEFLTYFQNEAQLEKSRLLSDRFSAERPKGSFSTLEIQRTEQGDSAMYLCASSSTEGPHQVYGYTFGSGTRLTVV.

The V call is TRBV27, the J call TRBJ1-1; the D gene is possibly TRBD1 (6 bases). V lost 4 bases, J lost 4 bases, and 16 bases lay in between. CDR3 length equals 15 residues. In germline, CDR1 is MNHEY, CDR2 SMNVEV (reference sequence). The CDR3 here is CASSYTGLGGTEAFF. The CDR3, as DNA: TGTGCCAGCAGTTACACAGGGCTGGGTGGCACTGAAGCTTTCTTT.

CDR3 nucleotides: TGTGCCAGCAGCTCCGGGATTCTGGGGACTGAAGCTTTCTTT. The encoded protein is CASSSGILGTEAFF. V is TRBV5-6 and J is TRBJ1-1; D gene unclear. The V end was cut by 3 bases, the J end by 5 bases, with 14 bases between. CDR3 length: 14 amino acids. CDR1 SGHDT and CDR2 YYEEEE come from the germline V gene.

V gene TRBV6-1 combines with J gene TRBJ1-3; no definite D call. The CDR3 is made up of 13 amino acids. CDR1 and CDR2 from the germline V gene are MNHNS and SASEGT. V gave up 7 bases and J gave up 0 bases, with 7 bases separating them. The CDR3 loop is CASKANSGNTIYF. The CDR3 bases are TGTGCCAGCAAAGCCAACTCTGGAAACACCATATATTTT.

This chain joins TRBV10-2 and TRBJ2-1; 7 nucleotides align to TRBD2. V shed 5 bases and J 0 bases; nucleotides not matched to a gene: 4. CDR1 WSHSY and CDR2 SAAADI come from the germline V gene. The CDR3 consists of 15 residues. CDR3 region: CASSTGGPSYNEQFF. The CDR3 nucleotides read TGCGCCAGCAGTACGGGAGGCCCCTCCTACAATGAGCAGTTCTTC.

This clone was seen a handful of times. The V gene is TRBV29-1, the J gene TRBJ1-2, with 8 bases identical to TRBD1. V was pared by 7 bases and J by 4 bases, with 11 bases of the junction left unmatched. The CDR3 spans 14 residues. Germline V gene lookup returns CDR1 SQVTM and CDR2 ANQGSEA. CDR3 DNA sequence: TGCAGCGCGCTCGCAGGGGGCATCGGCTATGGCTACACCTTC. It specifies CSALAGGIGYGYTF. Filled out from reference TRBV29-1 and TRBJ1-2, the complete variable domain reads SAVISQKPSRDICQRGTSLTIQCQVDSQVTMMFWYRQQPGQSLTLIATANQGSEATYESGFVIDKFPISRPNLTFSTLTVSNMSPEDSSIYLCSALAGGIGYGYTFGSGTRLTVV.

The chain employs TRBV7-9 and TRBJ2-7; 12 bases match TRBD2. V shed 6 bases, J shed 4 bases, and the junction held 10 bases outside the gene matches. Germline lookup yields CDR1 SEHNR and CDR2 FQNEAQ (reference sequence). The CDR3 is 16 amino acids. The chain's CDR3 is CASRPPSGRAGYEQYF. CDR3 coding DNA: TGTGCCAGCAGACCCCCTAGCGGGAGGGCCGGGTACGAGCAGTACTTC.

DNA of the CDR3: TGTGCCAGCAGCTGGACTAGCGGGGGGCAAGAGACCCAGTACTTC. Translated: CASSWTSGGQETQYF. The J gene is TRBJ2-5, the V gene TRBV5-4; the match to TRBD2 covers 14 bases. The CDR3 has 15 amino acids. The germline V gene has CDR1 SGHNT and CDR2 YYREEE (reference sequence). The ends lost 3 bases at V and 2 bases at J; junction bases unmatched: 0.

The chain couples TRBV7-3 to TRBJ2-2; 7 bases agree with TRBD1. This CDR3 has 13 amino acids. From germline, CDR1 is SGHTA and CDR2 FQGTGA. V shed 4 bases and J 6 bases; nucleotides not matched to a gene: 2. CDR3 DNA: TGTGCCAGCAGCTCACAGGGGCCCGGGGAGCTGTTTTTT. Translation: CASSSQGPGELFF.

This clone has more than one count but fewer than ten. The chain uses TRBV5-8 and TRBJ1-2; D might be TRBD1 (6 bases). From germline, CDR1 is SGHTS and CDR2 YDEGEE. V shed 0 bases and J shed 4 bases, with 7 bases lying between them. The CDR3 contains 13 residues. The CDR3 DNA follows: TGTGCCAGCAGCTTGGTAGGGGGCTATGGCTACACCTTC. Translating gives CASSLVGGYGYTF.

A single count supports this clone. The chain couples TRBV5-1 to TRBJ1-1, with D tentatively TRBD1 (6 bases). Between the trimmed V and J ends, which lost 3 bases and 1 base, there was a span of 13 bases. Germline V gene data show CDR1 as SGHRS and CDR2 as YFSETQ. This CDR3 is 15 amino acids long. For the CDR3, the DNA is TGCGCCAGCAGCTCCTTACAGGGATCGAACACTGAAGCTTTCTTT. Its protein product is CASSSLQGSNTEAFF.